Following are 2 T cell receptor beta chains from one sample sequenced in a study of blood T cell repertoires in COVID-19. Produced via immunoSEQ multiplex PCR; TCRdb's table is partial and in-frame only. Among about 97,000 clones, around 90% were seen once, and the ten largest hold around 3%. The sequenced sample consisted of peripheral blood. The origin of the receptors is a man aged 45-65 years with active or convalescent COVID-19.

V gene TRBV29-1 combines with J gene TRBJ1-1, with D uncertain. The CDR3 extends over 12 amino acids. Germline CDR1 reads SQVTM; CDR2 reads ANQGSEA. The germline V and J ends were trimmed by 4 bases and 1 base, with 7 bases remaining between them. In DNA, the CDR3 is TGCAGCGTTGCGAGACAGAACACTGAAGCTTTCTTT. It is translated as CSVARQNTEAFF.

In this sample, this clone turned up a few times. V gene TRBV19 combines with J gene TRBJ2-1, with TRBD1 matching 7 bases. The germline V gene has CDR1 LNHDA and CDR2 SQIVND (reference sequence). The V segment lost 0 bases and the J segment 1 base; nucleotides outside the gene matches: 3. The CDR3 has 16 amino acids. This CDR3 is CASSIDRGQSYNEQFF. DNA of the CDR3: TGTGCCAGTAGTATAGATCGGGGACAGTCCTACAATGAGCAGTTCTTC.